The clone carrying this TCR beta chain was seen only once. The sample is drawn from a study of blood T cell repertoires in COVID-19. Turning to the study itself: Researchers got acute and convalescent COVID-19 samples from the United States, Italy and Spain. T cells, B-cell-depleted T cells, or PBMCs provided the cDNA or gDNA that served as material.

From germline, CDR1 is SGHRS and CDR2 YFSETQ. With 3 bases clipped from V and 5 bases from J, the junction kept 4 bases outside the gene matches. This CDR3 has 14 amino acids. Sequencing was performed with immunoSEQ multiplex PCR; in TCRdb, only in-frame clones are kept and a portion is missing. The profile shows about 180,000 clones, about 91% of them singletons. The rearrangement uses TRBV5-1 and TRBJ2-3; 9 nucleotides agree with TRBD2. The clonotype comes from a woman in her thirties with acute or convalescent COVID-19. The sequenced sample was peripheral blood. The CDR3 loop reads CASSSSGNVDTQYF. CDR3 nucleotides: TGCGCCAGCAGCTCTAGCGGGAATGTAGATACGCAGTATTTT.